Below are 9 T cell receptor delta chains sequenced from a single sample in a study of gamma-delta chains in newborns, infants, children. TCRdb reanalysed the reads with CATT. The sample holds over 4,500 delta-chain clones, 3.9% seen once. Sequencing was carried out using blood. The receptors stem from a child who was a newborn, infant or young child, either healthy, febrile or measles-vaccinated (not recorded which).

This clone was recorded a few times. A far more abundant clone sits one base away, making this likely a read error. The chain employs TRDV2 and TRDJ2, with 8 bases lining up with TRDD3. The CDR3 spans 15 residues. CDR1 GEAIGNYY and CDR2 EKD come from the germline V gene. This chain's CDR3 is CACDTGGYLTAHLFF. CDR3 sequence (DNA): TGTGCCTGTGACACCGGGGGATATTTGACAGCACACCTCTTCTTT.

This clone was observed a few times. A read error is likely here: a far larger clone is one base away. Other nucleotide sequences in the sample specify the same CDR3. V and J are TRDV1 and TRDJ1; TRDD3 matches 9 bases. This CDR3 has 18 residues. Germline CDR1 TSWWSYY, CDR2 QGS. The CDR3 region has the DNA TGTGCTCTCGGGGAACTCCCCTACTGGGGGAGGTACACCGATAAACTCATCTTT. Protein sequence: CALGELPYWGRYTDKLIF.

This clone occurred a few times. This likely stems from a read error, as it lies one base from a far larger clone. The chain links TRDV1 to TRDJ1; TRDD3 aligns across 8 bases. Germline values: CDR1 TSWWSYY, CDR2 QGS. With 0 bases clipped from V and 0 bases from J, the junction kept 18 bases outside the gene matches. The CDR3 totals 21 residues. DNA of the CDR3: TGTGCTCTTGGGGAACTGCGGCTACGTCAACTGGGGGTTATGCACACCGATAAACTCATCTTT. The encoded protein is CALGELRLRQLGVMHTDKLIF.

About this clone: A single base separates this from a much larger clone, so it may be a read error. At the DNA level, this CDR3 is encoded by other sequences in the same sample as well. The gene calls are TRDV1 and TRDJ2; 10 positions match TRDD3. Germline values: CDR1 TSWWSYY, CDR2 QGS. V gave up 5 bases and J gave up 0 bases; unmatched junction bases: 18. This CDR3 has 21 amino acids. The CDR3 protein is CALGTLRQIGGYKTLTAQLFF. For the CDR3, the DNA is TGTGCTCTTGGGACACTCAGACAAATTGGGGGATACAAAACTTTGACAGCACAACTCTTCTTT.

By sample fraction, this clone is medium-sized. Distinct nucleotide sequences in the sample also encode this CDR3. The chain carries TRDV1 and TRDJ1, with D tentatively TRDD3 (10 bases). This CDR3 contains 21 residues. Germline V CDR1 and CDR2: TSWWSYY, QGS. V lost 1 base and J 1 base, leaving 28 bases between the germline ends. The CDR3 spells CALGEHLAFLLGDPTTDKLIF. The DNA for the CDR3 is TGTGCTCTTGGGGAACATCTGGCCTTCCTACTGGGGGATCCCACCACCGATAAACTCATCTTT.

This clone was counted a few times. TCRdb assigns this DNA the protein of a much larger clone, which departs from its translation at residue 4; this likely reflects a read error, and the protein shown comes from translating the DNA. The chain recombines TRDV2 with TRDJ1, with 12 nucleotides matching TRDD3. CDR1 and CDR2 from the germline V gene are GEAIGNYY and EKD. The CDR3 covers 16 residues. The CDR3 protein is CACGPITGGYTDKLIF. In DNA form, the CDR3 reads TGTGCCTGTGGCCCGATAACTGGGGGATACACCGATAAACTCATCTTC.

This clone was recorded a few times. The chain links TRDV2 to TRDJ3; D is ambiguous. The CDR3 is 18 amino acids. Germline V lookup: CDR1 GEAIGNYY, CDR2 EKD. Deletions cut 0 bases from V and 0 bases from J, with 11 bases between. The CDR3 DNA reads TGTGCCTGTGACACCGGGTACGTGAGCTCCTGGGACACCCGACAGATGTTTTTC. Its translation: CACDTGYVSSWDTRQMFF.

A few counts support this clone. This clone may be a read error of a much larger clone one base away. This sample also contains other DNA sequences that code for the same CDR3. This CDR3 reads CALGELEPSVRPWDTRQMFF. The DNA for the CDR3 is TGTGCTCTTGGGGAACTAGAGCCTTCCGTTCGACCCTGGGACACCCGACAGATGTTTTTC. The chain joins TRDV1 to TRDJ3, with D perhaps matching TRDD2 (6 bases). CDR1 is TSWWSYY and CDR2 is QGS in the germline V gene. The CDR3 spans 20 residues. V dropped 0 bases and J dropped 2 bases, with 17 bases sitting between them.

For this clone: A read error may be the cause here, since a much bigger clone is one base away. The V gene is TRDV1, the J gene TRDJ1, with 9 nucleotides matching TRDD3. This CDR3 has 18 amino acids. The germline V gene has CDR1 TSWWSYY and CDR2 QGS. CDR3 in amino acids: CALGGDTGDTLPTDKPIF. CDR3 DNA: TGTGCTCTTGGGGGCGATACCGGGGATACGCTGCCCACCGATAAACCCATCTTT.